The 4 T cell receptor beta chains presented below share a single source sample, sequenced in a study of cytotoxic CD8 clonotypes in ibrutinib-treated CLL. The data were produced by immunoSEQ multiplex PCR, yet TCRdb's version contains in-frame clones alone and is incomplete. The sample has about 17,000 clones; about 61% are singletons. Sequenced material: PBMCs, taken after 12 months of ibrutinib treatment. The source of these receptors is a human donor with chronic lymphocytic leukemia.

The chain uses TRBV2 and TRBJ1-1; 10 bases are shared with TRBD1. The germline CDR1 and CDR2 sequences are SNHLY and FYNNEI. The J segment lost 1 base and the V segment lost 2 bases, leaving 1 base of the junction unmatched. This CDR3 has 15 amino acids. The CDR3 coding sequence is TGTGCCAGCAGTGAAAGGACAGGGGGGAACACTGAAGCTTTCTTT. Its translation: CASSERTGGNTEAFF.

J is TRBJ1-1 and V is TRBV5-1, with D hard to call. Germline lookup yields CDR1 SGHRS and CDR2 YFSETQ. The CDR3 covers 12 residues. V gave up 0 bases and J gave up 5 bases, with 5 bases separating them. This chain's CDR3 is CASSLVGTEAFF. In nucleotides, the CDR3 is TGCGCCAGCAGCTTGGTGGGGACTGAAGCTTTCTTT.

The chain couples TRBV25-1 to TRBJ2-2; TRBD1 matches 8 bases. Germline V CDR1 and CDR2: MGHDK, SYGVNS. There are 12 residues in the CDR3. Trimming removed 7 bases from V and 7 bases from J; junction bases left unmatched: 2. The CDR3, as DNA: TGTGCCAGCACAGGGGGCATCGGGGAGCTGTTTTTT. It specifies CASTGGIGELFF. Full variable domain (rest looked up from reference TRBV25-1 and TRBJ2-2): EADIYQTPRYLVIGTGKKITLECSQTMGHDKMYWYQQDPGMELHLIHYSYGVNSTEKGDLSSESTVSRIRTEHFPLTLESARPSHTSQYLCASTGGIGELFFGEGSRLTVL.

The rearrangement uses TRBV5-1 and TRBJ2-1; no firm D call. Trimming left V 1 base short and J 9 bases short, with 8 bases between. In germline, CDR1 is SGHRS, CDR2 YFSETQ. The CDR3 has 12 residues. The CDR3 reads CASSLNVGEQFF. The DNA for the CDR3 is TGCGCCAGCAGCTTGAACGTGGGTGAGCAGTTCTTC.